This T cell receptor beta chain is from a study of control samples from healthy donors and cancer patients. This clone was detected once. The data were produced by immunoSEQ multiplex PCR, yet TCRdb's version contains in-frame clones alone and is incomplete. The table has tens of thousands of clones, around nine tenths seen once; the top ten hold about 1.6%. V was clipped by 5 bases and J by 5 bases; unmatched bases: 4. The CDR3 has 14 amino acids. Germline CDR1 SGHVS, CDR2 FNYEAQ. The source of this sequence is a woman between 35 and 50 years old with lung cancer. Sample: PBMCs. This rearrangement joins TRBV7-6 to TRBJ1-4, with TRBD1 identical over 8 bases. The CDR3 loop reads CASSAWTGNEKLFF. DNA for the CDR3: TGTGCCAGCAGCGCCTGGACAGGGAATGAAAAACTGTTTTTT.